Each of the 21 T cell receptor beta chains below was sequenced from the same sample in a study of T cells in Graves' hyperthyroidism and ophthalmopathy. Using RNA transcripts as the source, TCR beta CDR3 regions were amplified. In the first-round RT-PCR of the TCR CDR3, the HTBI primer set was used. Using its own MiXCR run on the multiplex PCR reads, TCRdb lists one record per CDR3 protein. The sample includes about 380,000 distinct CDR3 sequences, approximately 15% of them seen just once. Sequencing used blood. These receptors were taken from a man aged 30 to 45 with Graves' hyperthyroidism that later progressed to Graves' ophthalmopathy.

This clonotype came up many times. CDR3 region: CASSDGWAANYGYTF. The DNA of the CDR3 is TGTGCCAGCAGTGACGGGTGGGCAGCTAACTATGGCTACACCTTC. The rearrangement joins TRBV2 to TRBJ1-2; D uncertain. Germline lookup yields CDR1 SNHLY and CDR2 FYNNEI. CDR3 length: 15 amino acids. Trimming took 3 bases from V and 0 from J, leaving 11 bases between them.

This clonotype was detected many times. The chain recombines TRBV6-1 with TRBJ2-7; 8 bases agree with TRBD1. With 6 bases clipped from V and 0 bases from J, the junction kept 7 bases outside the gene matches. The CDR3 runs to 15 residues. Looked up from germline, CDR1 is MNHNS and CDR2 is SASEGT. CDR3 protein: CASSPDRARSYEQYF. The CDR3 coding sequence is TGTGCCAGCAGCCCGGACAGGGCCCGCTCCTACGAGCAGTACTTC.

In this sample, this clonotype turned up many times. This chain joins TRBV24-1 and TRBJ1-2; D possibly corresponds to TRBD1 (5 bases). Germline V lookup: CDR1 KGHDR, CDR2 SFDVKD. The CDR3 sequence is 14 residues long. Between the trimmed V and J ends, which lost 4 bases and 4 bases, there was a span of 12 bases. CDR3 DNA: TGTGCCACCAGTGACCGGCCAGGGTCCTATGGCTACACCTTC. Protein: CATSDRPGSYGYTF.

The chain couples TRBV19 to TRBJ1-5; maybe TRBD1 (5 bases). V gave up 2 bases and J gave up 4 bases, with 12 bases separating them. Germline CDR1 and CDR2: LNHDA and SQIVND (reference sequence). This CDR3 comprises 15 residues. CDR3 DNA: TGTGCCAGTAGTATATCCAGGGTTAGGAATCAGCCCCAGCATTTT. Translating gives CASSISRVRNQPQHF.

In its sample, this clonotype was seen many times. The chain is built from TRBV10-3 and TRBJ1-1; D may be TRBD1 (6 bases). The CDR3 is 13 residues long. Looked up from germline, CDR1 is ENHRY and CDR2 is SYGVKD. V dropped 2 bases and J dropped 4 bases, with 8 bases sitting between them. CDR3 in DNA: TGTGCCATCAGTGAGCAGGGGAGCACTGAAGCTTTCTTT. Amino acid sequence: CAISEQGSTEAFF.

V is TRBV9 and J is TRBJ1-1, with D possibly being TRBD1 (5 bases). CDR3 length: 14 residues. Between the trimmed V and J ends, which lost 5 bases and 7 bases, there was a span of 18 bases. Per germline, CDR1 SGDLS and CDR2 YYNGEE. The CDR3 bases are TGTGCCAGCAGAGCCGGGCCCCTTCAGGGTGAAGCTTTCTTT. Its translation: CASRAGPLQGEAFF.

The sample holds many counts of this clonotype. The V call is TRBV18, the J call TRBJ1-5, with no clear D. The V gene's germline CDR1 is KGHSH and CDR2 LQKENI. The CDR3 consists of 16 residues. The V end was cut by 0 bases, the J end by 4 bases, with 13 bases between. DNA of the CDR3: TGTGCCAGCTCACCACCGCGGGGAGAAAGGAATCAGCCCCAGCATTTT. Protein: CASSPPRGERNQPQHF.

This clonotype was picked up many times. The rearrangement uses TRBV6-1 and TRBJ2-4; no clear D gene. Trimming pared 5 bases from V and 2 bases from J, leaving 10 bases between. CDR1 is MNHNS and CDR2 is SASEGT in the germline V gene. The CDR3 has 14 residues. The CDR3 protein is CASSKVGTKNIQYF. CDR3 coding DNA: TGTGCCAGCAGTAAAGTGGGAACCAAAAACATTCAGTACTTC.

This clonotype occurred many times. The gene calls are TRBV6-2 or TRBV6-3 and TRBJ2-1; unclear D gene. V lost 0 bases to trimming and J lost 6 bases, with 6 bases between them. This CDR3 region has 13 residues. Germline assignment: CDR1 MNHEY and CDR2 SVGEGT. DNA for the CDR3: TGTGCCAGCAGTTACTCAACTACCAATGAGCAGTTCTTC. Its translation is CASSYSTTNEQFF.

The chain joins TRBV7-8 to TRBJ1-6; D is perhaps TRBD1 (6 bases). V shed 5 bases and J shed 7 bases, with 15 bases lying between them. The CDR3 totals 15 residues. The germline CDR1 and CDR2 sequences are SGHVS and FQNEAQ. The CDR3, as DNA: TGTGCCAGCAGCCCAACCTCAGGGGAAAATTCACCCCTCCACTTT. Translation: CASSPTSGENSPLHF.

This clonotype was seen a handful of times. The V call is TRBV7-6, the J call TRBJ2-5; a weak D match, TRBD2 (5 bases). Germline CDR1 reads SGHVS; CDR2 reads FNYEAQ. V was shortened by 2 bases and J by 4 bases, with 17 bases between the two germline ends. The CDR3 runs to 16 residues. The chain's CDR3 is CASSLTAGGLGETQYF. The CDR3 DNA reads as TGTGCCAGCAGCTTAACCGCGGGCGGACTTGGAGAGACCCAGTACTTC.

J is TRBJ2-7 and V is TRBV29-1; D ambiguous. The CDR3 is 11 residues long. Germline V CDR1 and CDR2: SQVTM, ANQGSEA. The V end was cut by 0 bases, the J end by 3 bases, with 3 bases between. CDR3 nucleotides: TGCAGCGTTGAAGAAGACTACGAGCAGTACTTC. It is translated as CSVEEDYEQYF.

This clonotype occurred many times. The gene calls are TRBV12-3 or TRBV12-4 and TRBJ2-7; the D call may be TRBD1 or TRBD2 (7 bases each). V lost 2 bases and J 6 bases, leaving 14 bases between the germline ends. CDR3 length: 14 residues. This CDR3 is CASSLRAGGGEQYF. The CDR3 DNA reads TGTGCCAGCAGTTTACGGGCAGGGGGGGGCGAGCAGTACTTC.

On this clonotype itself: An end of the junction does not agree with germline; a read error may underlie this. The rearrangement joins TRBV5-1 to TRBJ1-1, with TRBD1 identical over 9 bases. The CDR3 covers 14 residues. The germline gives CDR1 SGHRS, CDR2 YFSETQ. CDR3 bases: TGCGCCAGCAGCCGACAGGGGGAGAACACTGAAACTTTCTTT. Protein sequence: CASSRQGENTETFF.

This chain joins TRBV27 and TRBJ2-2; TRBD1 or TRBD2 may be the D gene (6 bases each). The CDR3 is made up of 15 amino acids. CDR1 is MNHEY and CDR2 is SMNVEV in the germline V gene (reference sequence). With 3 bases removed from V and 5 bases from J, the gap between germline ends came to 13 bases. In nucleotides, the CDR3 is TGTGCCAGCAGTTTGGGGGGCAGGGGAACCGGGGAGCTGTTTTTT. Translating it yields CASSLGGRGTGELFF.

This clonotype was counted between two and nine times. The chain carries TRBV30 and TRBJ1-1; D unclear. Germline CDR1 is GTSNPN and CDR2 is SVGIG (reference sequence). CDR3 length: 12 amino acids. V shed 8 bases and J shed 1 base, with 11 bases lying between them. The CDR3 region is CAQSRGNTEAFF. The CDR3, as DNA: TGTGCCCAATCGAGAGGGAACACTGAAGCTTTCTTT.

The CDR3 protein is CAWSQGSYYEQYF. Here the CDR3 DNA reads TGTGCCTGGAGCCAGGGGTCTTACTACGAGCAGTACTTC. This sequence joins TRBV30 and TRBJ2-7, with D perhaps TRBD1 (6 bases). The CDR3 has 13 residues. Trimming pared 3 bases from V and 3 bases from J, leaving 12 bases between. Germline-derived CDR1 and CDR2 are GTSNPN and SVGIG (reference sequence).

This clonotype was seen repeatedly, ten times or more. This chain connects TRBV30 to TRBJ1-1; no definite D call. The V end was cut by 2 bases, the J end by 2 bases, with 6 bases between. Germline V gene lookup returns CDR1 GTSNPN and CDR2 SVGIG (reference sequence). The CDR3 has 12 amino acids. CDR3 bases: TGTGCCTGGAGTCAGCAAAACACTGAAGCTTTCTTT. This translates into CAWSQQNTEAFF.

This clonotype was seen a few times. The chain carries TRBV6-1 and TRBJ2-4; D is unresolved. From germline, CDR1 is MNHNS and CDR2 SASEGT. There are 15 residues in the CDR3. V was clipped by 0 bases and J by 2 bases, with 8 bases between them. CDR3 nucleotide sequence: TGTGCCAGCAGTGAAGCGCCGAGTTCCAAAAACATTCAGTACTTC. Translation: CASSEAPSSKNIQYF.

This clonotype appeared many times. The rearrangement joins TRBV12-3 or TRBV12-4 to TRBJ1-6; the D is unclear. Trimming took 8 bases from V and 4 from J, leaving 9 bases between them. This CDR3 spans 13 amino acids. The DNA for the CDR3 is TGTGCCAGCTTGTGGTCTTATAATTCACCCCTCCACTTT. This sequence encodes CASLWSYNSPLHF.

The rearrangement links TRBV28 to TRBJ1-3; TRBD1 agrees at 7 bases. The CDR3 is 14 residues long. The V gene's germline CDR1 is MDHEN and CDR2 SYDVKM. V dropped 3 bases and J dropped 4; count of bases not matched to a gene: 3. CDR3 DNA sequence: TGTGCCAGCAGTTTTGAGGGGGCCGGAAACACCATATATTTT. This gives the protein CASSFEGAGNTIYF.